The 21 T cell receptor beta chains reported below all come from one sample, sequenced in a study of Tregs in tolerant kidney transplant recipients. Profiled with immunoSEQ multiplex PCR; TCRdb holds only in-frame clones, not every one. The sample lists approximately 93,000 clones, over 85% occurring once. Sequenced material: CD4+ T cells from blood, taken before the transplant. The receptors come from a human donor who received a combined kidney and bone marrow transplant.

As concerns this clone: Other DNA sequences from this sample encode an identical CDR3 as well. J is TRBJ2-1 and V is TRBV5-1; 11 nucleotides line up with TRBD2. CDR1 SGHRS and CDR2 YFSETQ come from the germline V gene. Unmatched junction bases numbered 1, after V lost 2 bases and J lost 3 bases. The CDR3 sequence is 15 residues long. CDR3 amino acids: CASSFGTSGYNEQFF. Here the CDR3 DNA reads TGCGCCAGCAGCTTTGGGACTAGCGGCTACAATGAGCAGTTCTTC.

V is TRBV7-9 and J is TRBJ2-3, with a weak D call TRBD2 (7 bases). V lost 6 bases and J 4 bases, leaving 11 bases between the germline ends. This CDR3 is 13 amino acids long. Germline assignment: CDR1 SEHNR and CDR2 FQNEAQ (reference sequence). This CDR3 reads CASRRGGADTQYF. In nucleotides, the CDR3 is TGTGCCAGCAGGAGGGGGGGGGCAGATACGCAGTATTTT.

The chain carries TRBV5-4 and TRBJ2-5, with a tentative D call TRBD2 (6 bases). Germline V gene lookup returns CDR1 SGHNT and CDR2 YYREEE (reference sequence). CDR3 length: 16 residues. The germline V and J ends were trimmed by 4 bases and 0 bases, with 16 bases remaining between them. The CDR3 bases are TGTGCCAGCAGCCAGGGAGGACAACCGTACCAAGAGACCCAGTACTTC. Protein sequence: CASSQGGQPYQETQYF.

The V gene is TRBV21-1, the J gene TRBJ2-5; TRBD1 was called by the table and not checked on the DNA. TRBV21-1 is termed a pseudogene. The CDR3 spans 17 residues. The DNA of the CDR3 is TGTGCCAGCAGAGGGGAGAAGACAGGGGGAGTCCAGGAGACCCAGTACTTC. This translates into CASRGEKTGGVQETQYF.

The CDR3 is CASSSVRGQETQYF. CDR3 DNA sequence: TGTGCCAGCTCATCCGTCCGGGGGCAAGAGACCCAGTACTTC. This chain uses TRBV18 with TRBJ2-5; D perhaps matches TRBD2 (6 bases). With 5 bases removed from V and 2 bases from J, the gap between germline ends came to 12 bases. Germline V gene sequence: CDR1 KGHSH, CDR2 LQKENI. This CDR3 has 14 amino acids. Variable domain in full (rest from reference TRBV18 and TRBJ2-5): NAGVMQNPRHLVRRRGQEARLRCSPMKGHSHVYWYRQLPEEGLKFMVYLQKENIIDESGMPKERFSAEFPKEGPSILRIQQVVRGDSAAYFCASSSVRGQETQYFGPGTRLLVL.

The chain is built from TRBV7-2 and TRBJ2-1, with 9 positions matching TRBD2. CDR3 length: 15 amino acids. After removal of 5 bases from V and 7 bases from J, the junction contained 9 bases not matched to a gene. Germline V gene data show CDR1 as SGHTA and CDR2 as FQGNSA. CDR3 sequence reads: CASSREAGGPNEQFF. In nucleotides, the CDR3 is TGTGCCAGCAGCCGAGAGGCGGGGGGGCCTAATGAGCAGTTCTTC.

This sequence joins TRBV6-1 and TRBJ2-3; 7 bases align to TRBD2. CDR1 and CDR2 (germline): MNHNS, SASEGT. J lost 1 base, V lost 6 bases, and 7 bases had no gene match. The CDR3 has 15 amino acids. CDR3 DNA sequence: TGTGCCAGCAGGTATAGCGGGCTGGGCACAGATACGCAGTATTTT. Its protein is CASRYSGLGTDTQYF.

CDR3 residues: CASAFRQGVTYEQYF. The CDR3 bases are TGCGCCAGCGCGTTTCGGCAGGGGGTCACCTACGAGCAGTACTTC. V usage is TRBV5-1 and J usage is TRBJ2-7; TRBD1 aligns across 7 bases. V gave up 7 bases and J gave up 2 bases; unmatched junction bases: 12. This CDR3 spans 15 amino acids. Germline loops: CDR1 SGHRS, CDR2 YFSETQ. The variable domain in full, with the rest retrieved from reference TRBV5-1 and TRBJ2-7, is KAGVTQTPRYLIKTRGQQVTLSCSPISGHRSVSWYQQTPGQGLQFLFEYFSETQRNKGNFPGRFSGRQFSNSRSEMNVSTLELGDSALYLCASAFRQGVTYEQYFGPGTRLTVT.

The chain combines TRBV7-2 with TRBJ2-2, with D hard to call. Germline assignment: CDR1 SGHTA and CDR2 FQGNSA. Deletions cut 2 bases from V and 0 bases from J, with 4 bases between. This CDR3 comprises 14 residues. The DNA of the CDR3 is TGTGCCAGCAGCTTAAGCCCGAACACCGGGGAGCTGTTTTTT. Amino acid sequence: CASSLSPNTGELFF.

The chain joins TRBV19 to TRBJ1-2; D is unclear. V lost 3 bases to trimming and J lost 6 bases, with 8 bases between them. Germline loops: CDR1 LNHDA, CDR2 SQIVND (reference sequence). This CDR3 is built from 12 residues. CDR3 nucleotide sequence: TGTGCCAGTAGTATCCTGGCCAATGGCTACACCTTC. This translates into CASSILANGYTF.

Only one count was recorded for this clone. The chain has TRBV28 and TRBJ2-5, with D perhaps matching TRBD2 (6 bases). Trimming pared 5 bases from V and 9 bases from J, leaving 19 bases between. This CDR3 spans 14 amino acids. CDR1 is MDHEN and CDR2 is SYDVKM in the germline V gene. In DNA form, the CDR3 reads TGTGCCAGCAGTCGCACCGGGCGGGGCGTCCCCCAGTACTTC. It is translated as CASSRTGRGVPQYF.

The V and J genes are TRBV7-9 and TRBJ2-2; a possible D gene is TRBD1 (5 bases). Germline V lookup: CDR1 SEHNR, CDR2 FQNEAQ (reference sequence). The CDR3 totals 15 residues. Deletions cut 6 bases from V and 1 base from J, with 12 bases between. The CDR3 protein is CASRVYTGNTGELFF. The CDR3 DNA follows: TGTGCCAGCAGGGTTTATACAGGGAACACCGGGGAGCTGTTTTTT.

The chain carries TRBV29-1 and TRBJ2-5; no reliable D call. This CDR3 is built from 13 residues. V was trimmed by 0 bases and J by 7 bases, leaving 12 bases between them. Germline CDR1 reads SQVTM; CDR2 reads ANQGSEA. CDR3 nucleotide sequence: TGCAGCGTTGAAGATTCGGAGTACGTGACCCAGTACTTC. This codes for CSVEDSEYVTQYF.

The chain uses TRBV11-2 and TRBJ2-7; D is possibly TRBD1 (6 bases). V shed 1 base and J shed 0 bases, with 16 bases lying between them. The CDR3 is 17 residues long. Germline V gene sequence: CDR1 SGHAT, CDR2 FQNNGV. The CDR3 coding sequence is TGTGCCAGCAGCTTAGGATGGGTACAGGGCAACTCCTACGAGCAGTACTTC. Translated: CASSLGWVQGNSYEQYF.

The chain joins TRBV25-1 to TRBJ1-2; no clear D. Germline CDR1 MGHDK, CDR2 SYGVNS. The CDR3 totals 14 residues. V dropped 3 bases and J dropped 7 bases, with 15 bases sitting between them. CDR3 residues: CASSDEGLWGGYTF. For the CDR3, the DNA is TGTGCCAGCAGTGATGAGGGCCTCTGGGGTGGCTACACCTTC.

DNA for the CDR3: TGTGCCAGCAGTTACTCGGGTAGCTCACCCCTCCACTTT. Amino acids: CASSYSGSSPLHF. The J gene is TRBJ1-6, the V gene TRBV6-7; unclear D gene. TRBV6-7 is an ORF, with its function uncertain. Trimming stripped 0 bases from V and 10 bases from J, with 7 bases between. This CDR3 is built from 13 residues.

The chain is built from TRBV4-2 and TRBJ2-1; D perhaps matches TRBD2 (6 bases). This CDR3 comprises 14 residues. V dropped 2 bases and J dropped 2 bases, with 7 bases sitting between them. Germline loops: CDR1 LGHNA, CDR2 YNFKEQ. As DNA, the CDR3 is TGTGCCAGCAGCCAAACTAGCCCCTACAATGAGCAGTTCTTC. Its translation is CASSQTSPYNEQFF.

The J gene is TRBJ2-1, the V gene TRBV2; weak D call: TRBD1 (6 bases). Trimming left V 6 bases short and J 1 base short, with 13 bases between. This CDR3 has 15 residues. Germline V gene data show CDR1 as SNHLY and CDR2 as FYNNEI. CDR3 amino acids: CASSSARGSYNEQFF. The CDR3 coding sequence is TGTGCCAGCAGCTCTGCCAGGGGTTCCTACAATGAGCAGTTCTTC. The full variable domain, in which reference TRBV2 and TRBJ2-1 provide the parts outside the CDR3, is EPEVTQTPSHQVTQMGQEVILRCVPISNHLYFYWYRQILGQKVEFLVSFYNNEISEKSEIFDDQFSVERPDGSNFTLKIRSTKLEDSAMYFCASSSARGSYNEQFFGPGTRLTVL.

V usage is TRBV28 and J usage is TRBJ1-2; the D is unclear. V was pared by 4 bases and J by 3 bases, with 9 bases between. From germline, CDR1 is MDHEN and CDR2 SYDVKM. The CDR3 contains 13 residues. DNA for the CDR3: TGTGCCAGCAGTTCGGTGGTTCACTATGGCTACACCTTC. Translating gives CASSSVVHYGYTF.

The V gene is TRBV7-7, the J gene TRBJ2-1, with TRBD2 matching over 9 bases. CDR3 length: 14 residues. Per germline, CDR1 SSHAT and CDR2 FNYEAQ (reference sequence). J lost 8 bases, V lost 2 bases, and 4 bases had no gene match. CDR3 nucleotide sequence: TGTGCCAGCAGCTTAAAAGCGGGAGGCTATGAGCAGTTCTTC. Protein: CASSLKAGGYEQFF.

This rearrangement joins TRBV7-8 to TRBJ1-1, with 7 positions matching TRBD1. The CDR3 covers 15 residues. V trimming: 5 bases; J trimming: 0 bases; junction bases outside the gene matches: 6. The V gene's germline CDR1 is SGHVS and CDR2 FQNEAQ. The CDR3 DNA is TGTGCCAGCAGCCAGCCACAGGGGCTGAACACTGAAGCTTTCTTT. Amino acid sequence: CASSQPQGLNTEAFF.